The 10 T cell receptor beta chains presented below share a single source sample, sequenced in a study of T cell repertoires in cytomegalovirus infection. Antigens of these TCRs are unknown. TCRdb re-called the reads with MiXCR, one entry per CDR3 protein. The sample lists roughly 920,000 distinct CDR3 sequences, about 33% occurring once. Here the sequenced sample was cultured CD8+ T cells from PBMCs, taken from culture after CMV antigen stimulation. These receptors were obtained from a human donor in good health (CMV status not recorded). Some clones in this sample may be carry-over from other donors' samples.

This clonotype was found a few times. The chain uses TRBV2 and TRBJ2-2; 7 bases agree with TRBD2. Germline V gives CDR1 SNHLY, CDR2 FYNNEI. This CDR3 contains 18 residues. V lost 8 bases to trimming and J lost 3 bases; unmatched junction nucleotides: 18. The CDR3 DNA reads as TGTGCCAGCGGGGGGGGGACTATACCAACCGTCGACACCGGGGAGCTGTTTTTT. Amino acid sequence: CASGGGTIPTVDTGELFF.

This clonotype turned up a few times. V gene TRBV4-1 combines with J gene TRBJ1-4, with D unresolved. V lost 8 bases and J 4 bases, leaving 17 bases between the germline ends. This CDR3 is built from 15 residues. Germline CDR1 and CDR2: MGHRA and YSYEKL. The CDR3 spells CASGARGAINEKLFF. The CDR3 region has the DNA TGCGCCAGCGGAGCTCGGGGAGCGATTAATGAAAAACTGTTTTTT.

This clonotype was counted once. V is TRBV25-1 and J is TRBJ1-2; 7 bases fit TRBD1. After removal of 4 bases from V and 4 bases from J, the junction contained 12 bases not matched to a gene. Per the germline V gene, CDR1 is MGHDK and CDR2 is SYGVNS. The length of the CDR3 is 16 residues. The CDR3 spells CASSGNTGERVYGYTF. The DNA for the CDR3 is TGTGCCAGCAGTGGCAATACAGGGGAAAGGGTCTATGGCTACACCTTC.

Here the CDR3 DNA reads TGTGCCAGCAGTTTATACCCAGGGAGTTTCATTCAGTACTTC. This translates into CASSLYPGSFIQYF. V usage is TRBV27 and J usage is TRBJ2-4, with D possibly called TRBD1 or TRBD2 (5 bases each). The germline gives CDR1 MNHEY, CDR2 SMNVEV (reference sequence). The CDR3 spans 14 residues. V was pared by 1 base and J by 9 bases, with 13 bases between.

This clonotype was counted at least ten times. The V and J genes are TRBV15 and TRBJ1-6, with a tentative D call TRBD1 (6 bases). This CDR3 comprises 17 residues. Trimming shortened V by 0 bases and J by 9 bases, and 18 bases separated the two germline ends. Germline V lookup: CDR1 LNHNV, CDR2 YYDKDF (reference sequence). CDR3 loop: CATSRDLGGQGPSPLHF. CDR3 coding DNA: TGTGCCACCAGCAGAGATCTAGGGGGGCAGGGTCCTTCACCCCTCCACTTT.

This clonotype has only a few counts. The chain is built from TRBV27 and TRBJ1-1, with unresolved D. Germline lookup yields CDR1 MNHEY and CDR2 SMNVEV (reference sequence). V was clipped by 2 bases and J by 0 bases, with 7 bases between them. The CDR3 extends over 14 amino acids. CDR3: CASSLAVMNTEAFF. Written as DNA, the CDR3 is TGTGCCAGCAGTTTAGCAGTAATGAACACTGAAGCTTTCTTT.

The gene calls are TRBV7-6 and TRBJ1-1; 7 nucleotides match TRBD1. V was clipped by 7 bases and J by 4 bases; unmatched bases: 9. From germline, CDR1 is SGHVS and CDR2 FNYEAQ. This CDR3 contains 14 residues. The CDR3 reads CASTYQGGGTEAFF. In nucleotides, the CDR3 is TGTGCCAGCACCTACCAGGGGGGAGGCACTGAAGCTTTCTTT. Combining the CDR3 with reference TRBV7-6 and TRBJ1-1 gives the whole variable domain GAGVSQSPRYKVTKRGQDVALRCDPISGHVSLYWYRQALGQGPEFLTYFNYEAQQDKSGLPNDRFSAERPEGSISTLTIQRTEQRDSAMYRCASTYQGGGTEAFFGQGTRLTVV.

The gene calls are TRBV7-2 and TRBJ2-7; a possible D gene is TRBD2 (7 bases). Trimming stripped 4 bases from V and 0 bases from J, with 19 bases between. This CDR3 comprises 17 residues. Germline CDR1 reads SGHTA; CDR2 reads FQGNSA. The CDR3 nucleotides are TGTGCCAGCAGCTATCTCGGGGGGACACTATACTCCTACGAGCAGTACTTC. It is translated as CASSYLGGTLYSYEQYF.

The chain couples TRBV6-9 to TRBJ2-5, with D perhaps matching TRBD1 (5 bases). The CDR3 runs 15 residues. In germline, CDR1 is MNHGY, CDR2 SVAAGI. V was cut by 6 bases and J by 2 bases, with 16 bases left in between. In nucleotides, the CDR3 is TGTGCCAGCAGACCGAACCTGGGGCAGCAAGAGACCCAGTACTTC. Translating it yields CASRPNLGQQETQYF.

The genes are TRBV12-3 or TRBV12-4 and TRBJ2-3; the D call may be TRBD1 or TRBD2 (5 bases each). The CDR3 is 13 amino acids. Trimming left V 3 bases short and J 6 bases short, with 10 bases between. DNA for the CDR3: TGTGCCAGCAGTTTCAGGGTAGCGGATACGCAGTATTTT. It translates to CASSFRVADTQYF.